This TCR beta chain was obtained from a study of shared clonotypes between healthy human individuals. In the study overall: A couple of female and a few male donors aged 18 to 49 were enrolled.

The repertoire was sequenced with immunoSEQ multiplex PCR; TCRdb's copy has only in-frame clones and lacks some. The table lists hundreds of thousands of clones, approximately 74% of them singletons. V gave up 3 bases and J gave up 10 bases, with 10 bases separating them. Germline CDR1 and CDR2: SGHAT and FQNNGV. CDR3 length: 12 amino acids. The sample comprised memory CD4+ T cells sorted from blood. Subset in this sample: CD45RA-negative fraction. The chain uses TRBV11-2 and TRBJ2-1, with TRBD2 as a possible D gene (5 bases). The clonotype was recovered from a woman aged 25 to 45 in good health. The CDR3 spells CASSFRGWEQFF. The CDR3 nucleotides read TGTGCCAGCAGCTTCAGAGGGTGGGAGCAGTTCTTC. Full variable domain (outside the CDR3, taken from reference TRBV11-2 and TRBJ2-1): EAGVAQSPRYKIIEKRQSVAFWCNPISGHATLYWYQQILGQGPKLLIQFQNNGVVDDSQLPKDRFSAERLKGVDSTLKIQPAKLEDSAVYLCASSFRGWEQFFGPGTRLTVL.